The T cell receptor beta chain described here comes from a study of blood T cells in healthy people across ages. Broader study findings: Investigators treated diversity estimates from one million T cells as underestimates.

In this sample, this clonotype turned up many times. Antigen specificity is unknown. A second about 7 to 11 cycle PCR used barcoded and J-beta primers. Via MiXCR, TCRdb re-called the 5' RACE reads, giving one row per CDR3 protein. In the table there are some 640,000 distinct CDR3 sequences, about 30% of which are singletons. The germline V gene encodes CDR1 GTSNPN and CDR2 SVGIG (reference sequence). Trimming shortened V by 4 bases and J by 4 bases, and 14 bases separated the two germline ends. The CDR3 spans 13 residues. The sample was blood. The sequence derives from an elderly woman in good health. The chain is built from TRBV30 and TRBJ2-7; D is tentatively TRBD1 or TRBD2 (6 bases each). The CDR3 DNA follows: TGTGCCTGGAACACCGGGGGCACATACGAGCAGTACTTC. This encodes CAWNTGGTYEQYF.